The rows below give T cell receptor beta chains drawn from one sample of a study of T-cell memory formation after mild COVID-19. Via MiXCR, TCRdb re-called the 5' RACE reads, giving one row per CDR3 protein. The sample includes fewer than 150,000 distinct CDR3 sequences, more than 13% of them seen just once. Sequences were obtained from PBMCs or a T cell subset sorted from them (not recorded which). These receptor sequences come from an adult woman who had mild COVID-19 (a few samples of this study predate the infection). Cell type and time point are not known. Each CDR3 is given with its conserved first and last residue. D genes are given only for firm matches. The size of a clone is reported for some rows only, either as once, few or many, or as a class for expanded clones.

d_call clone_size j_call v_call cdr3_aa cdr3_nt
NA NA TRBJ1-3 TRBV12-3/TRBV12-4 CASSFDRWGSGNTIYF TGTGCCAGCAGTTTCGACCGGTGGGGGAGTGGAAACACCATATATTTT
TRBD2 NA TRBJ2-1 TRBV15 CATSVMGGNEQFF TGTGCCACCAGCGTAATGGGGGGGAATGAGCAGTTCTTC
NA few TRBJ1-1 TRBV7-6 CASSLVWGGLGPGSEAFF TGTGCCAGCAGCTTAGTGTGGGGAGGACTAGGTCCGGGCAGTGAAGCTTTCTTT
NA few TRBJ2-7 TRBV29-1 CSVVRDFTYEQYF TGCAGCGTTGTCCGGGACTTCACCTACGAGCAGTACTTC
NA few TRBJ2-7 TRBV6-6 CASSYSTGLISYEQYF TGTGCCAGCAGTTACTCGACAGGTCTTATCTCCTACGAGCAGTACTTC
NA NA TRBJ2-7 TRBV4-1 CASSHRDNHEQYF TGCGCCAGCAGCCACCGGGACAACCACGAGCAGTACTTC
TRBD2 few TRBJ2-7 TRBV9 CASSASSGTYEQYF TGTGCCAGCAGCGCGTCTAGCGGGACGTACGAGCAGTACTTC
NA few TRBJ1-2 TRBV29-1 CSVVENYGYTF TGCAGCGTTGTTGAGAACTATGGCTACACCTTC
TRBD1 few TRBJ2-1 TRBV7-9 CASSPRGTGIANEQFF TGTGCCAGCAGCCCGCGAGGGACAGGGATCGCGAATGAGCAGTTCTTC
NA many TRBJ1-1 TRBV9 CASSPQGMNTEAFF TGTGCCAGCAGCCCTCAGGGAATGAACACTGAAGCTTTCTTT
TRBD1 few TRBJ1-2 TRBV5-6 CASSLVGQAPNYGYTF TGTGCCAGCAGCTTGGTGGGACAGGCGCCCAACTATGGCTACACCTTC
NA few TRBJ2-2 TRBV20-1 CSASSSDTGELFF TGCAGTGCTAGTTCGTCGGACACCGGGGAGCTGTTTTTT
TRBD1 NA TRBJ2-1 TRBV24-1 CATSDPGQGYNEQFF TGTGCCACCAGTGACCCGGGACAGGGATACAATGAGCAGTTCTTC
NA few TRBJ1-2 TRBV5-5 CASTLGIDYGYTF TGTGCCAGCACCCTGGGGATTGACTATGGCTACACCTTC
TRBD1 few TRBJ1-6 TRBV27 CARRDRDSSPLHF TGTGCCCGCCGGGACAGGGATAGCTCACCCCTCCACTTT
NA few TRBJ1-1 TRBV2 CASSDEGNMNTEAFF TGTGCCAGCAGTGACGAGGGGAACATGAACACTGAAGCTTTCTTT
NA few TRBJ1-2 TRBV4-3 CASSQAEGRIPYGYTF TGCGCCAGCAGCCAAGCTGAGGGGCGAATCCCCTATGGCTACACCTTC
TRBD2 many TRBJ2-1 TRBV4-1 CASSHLVAGNNEQFF TGCGCCAGCAGCCACCTCGTAGCGGGGAACAATGAGCAGTTCTTC
TRBD2 NA TRBJ2-5 TRBV6-6 CASSFLIAGQETQYF TGTGCCAGCAGTTTTCTGATAGCGGGTCAAGAGACCCAGTACTTC
TRBD2 few TRBJ2-3 TRBV11-2 CASSLDPFSAGMLTDTQYF TGTGCCAGCAGCTTAGACCCTTTCTCAGCGGGGATGTTAACAGATACGCAGTATTTT
NA NA TRBJ1-2 TRBV4-1 CASSQSRDNGYTF TGCGCCAGCAGCCAAAGCAGGGATAACGGCTACACCTTC
NA few TRBJ2-3 TRBV20-1 CSARDRSTDTQYF TGCAGTGCTAGGGACCGCAGCACAGATACGCAGTATTTT
NA NA TRBJ2-7 TRBV11-2 CASSLVNYEQYF TGTGCCAGCAGCTTAGTTAACTACGAGCAGTACTTC
TRBD1 few TRBJ2-7 TRBV5-5 CASSLTTGASSYEQYF TGTGCCAGCAGCCTGACGACAGGGGCGAGCTCCTACGAGCAGTACTTC
NA few TRBJ2-7 TRBV2 CASREDGPDEQYF TGTGCCAGCAGGGAGGACGGCCCAGACGAGCAGTACTTC
TRBD1 NA TRBJ2-7 TRBV30 CAWSVVTGTEYF TGTGCCTGGAGTGTGGTGACCGGGACAGAGTACTTC
TRBD1 NA TRBJ1-2 TRBV9 CASSAPGQGLTYGYTF TGTGCCAGCAGCGCCCCGGGACAGGGGTTGACCTATGGCTACACCTTC
NA few TRBJ2-3 TRBV5-6 CASSFHTSSTDTQYF TGTGCCAGCAGCTTTCACACGAGCAGCACAGATACGCAGTATTTT
NA few TRBJ1-6 TRBV6-4 CASSEEGVNSPLHF TGTGCCAGCAGCGAAGAGGGGGTTAATTCACCCCTCCACTTT
NA few TRBJ2-7 TRBV20-1 CSAREGSYEQYF TGCAGTGCTAGGGAGGGTTCGTACGAGCAGTACTTC
NA few TRBJ2-7 TRBV9 CASSVGGVPYEQYF TGTGCCAGCAGCGTAGGAGGGGTGCCCTACGAGCAGTACTTC
NA NA TRBJ1-2 TRBV4-3 CASSQDMGAVTNYGYTF TGCGCCAGCAGCCAAGATATGGGGGCAGTCACAAACTATGGCTACACCTTC
NA few TRBJ2-1 TRBV6-5 CASSYAVPTYNEQFF TGTGCCAGCAGTTACGCTGTTCCGACATACAATGAGCAGTTCTTC
TRBD1 few TRBJ2-1 TRBV5-1 CASSFDRGFGNEQFF TGCGCCAGCAGCTTTGACAGGGGATTCGGCAATGAGCAGTTCTTC
NA few TRBJ2-7 TRBV14 CASSQDQADYEQYF TGTGCCAGCAGCCAAGATCAGGCCGACTACGAGCAGTACTTC
TRBD2 few TRBJ2-3 TRBV20-1 CSARDRSGREPTDTQYF TGCAGTGCTAGAGATCGAAGCGGGAGGGAACCCACAGATACGCAGTATTTT